The sequence of this T cell receptor beta chain was determined in a study of T cell repertoires in cytomegalovirus infection. Study as a whole: A matching HLA type, together with CMV infection, was signaled by public TCR beta signatures. Points from the study as a whole: CMV carriers with the relevant HLA were identified by cumulative public TCR beta family frequency. CMV-specific TCR beta clonotypes restricted by HLA-C dominated the ex vivo response.

V gave up 4 bases and J gave up 8 bases; unmatched junction bases: 4. The CDR3 sequence is 13 residues long. CDR1 and CDR2 from the germline V gene are MGHDK and SYGVNS. TCRdb redid the calling of the reads with MiXCR, one entry per CDR3 protein. The repertoire has hundreds of thousands of distinct CDR3 sequences, roughly 9.3% of them found once; the top ten carry approximately 2.3%. Points on this clonotype: Its target is unknown.

The sequencing sample was made of PBMCs. The chain couples TRBV25-1 to TRBJ1-2, with 10 bases lining up with TRBD1. This clonotype was sampled from a human donor in good health (CMV status not recorded). Some clones in this sample may be carry-over from other donors' samples. This CDR3 is CASSGDRGPGYTF. The CDR3 nucleotides are TGTGCCAGCAGTGGCGACAGGGGGCCCGGCTACACCTTC.